The rows below give T cell receptor beta chains drawn from one sample of a study of neurological immune-mediated disorders. TCRdb processed the 5' RACE reads anew with MiXCR; each CDR3 protein has one entry. Of nearly 30,000 distinct CDR3 sequences listed, roughly 16% are singletons. The specimen sequenced was CD4+ T cells from blood. The receptors were gathered from a female donor with HTLV-1-associated myelopathy (HAM/TSP). CDR3s include the opening cysteine and the closing phenylalanine or tryptophan. D genes are given only for firm matches. Expanded clones get a size class; other rows say once, few or many, or leave the size out.

-	TRBV4-2	TRBJ2-2	medium-sized	CASSQEMVAGELFF	TGTGCCAGCAGCCAAGAGATGGTAGCCGGGGAGCTGTTTTTT
TRBD1	TRBV28	TRBJ1-4	many	CASSTRGPRTNEKLFF	TGTGCCAGCAGTACCAGGGGGCCGAGAACTAATGAAAAACTGTTTTTT
TRBD2	TRBV7-9	TRBJ2-1	many	CATGRARGGEQFF	TGTGCCACCGGGAGGGCCCGGGGGGGTGAGCAGTTCTTC
-	TRBV12-3/TRBV12-4	TRBJ2-3	-	CASSSCQGDTQYF	TGTGCCAGCAGTTCATGTCAGGGGGATACGCAGTATTTT
-	TRBV4-1	TRBJ2-3	many	CASSQDRGLNTDTQYF	TGCGCCAGCAGCCAAGATAGAGGCCTAAACACAGATACGCAGTATTTT
-	TRBV6-1	TRBJ2-7	many	CASSEAAPYEQYF	TGTGCCAGCAGTGAGGCAGCCCCCTACGAGCAGTACTTC
TRBD1	TRBV2	TRBJ2-7	-	CASSEGQGPPLYEQYF	TGTGCCAGCAGTGAAGGACAGGGGCCCCCGCTCTACGAGCAGTACTTC
-	TRBV25-1	TRBJ2-4	many	CASSDPRNIQYF	TGTGCCAGCAGTGATCCTAGGAACATTCAGTACTTC
-	TRBV18	TRBJ2-6	many	CASSPRRGAGGANVLTF	TGTGCCAGCTCACCACGCCGCGGGGCCGGTGGGGCCAACGTCCTGACTTTC
TRBD1	TRBV5-1	TRBJ1-6	medium-sized	CASSWTGEYNSPLHF	TGCGCCAGCAGCTGGACAGGGGAATATAATTCACCCCTCCACTTT
-	TRBV7-2	TRBJ2-2	many	CASSPLRGAGTGELFF	TGTGCCAGCAGCCCACTTCGGGGGGCCGGCACCGGGGAGCTGTTTTTT
TRBD1	TRBV5-1	TRBJ2-1	many	CASSSDRGQYNEQFF	TGCGCCAGCAGCTCTGACAGGGGGCAATACAATGAGCAGTTCTTC
-	TRBV18	TRBJ1-1	many	CASSTTGNTEAFF	TGTGCCAGCTCAACGACAGGGAACACTGAAGCTTTCTTT
TRBD2	TRBV11-2	TRBJ2-1	many	CASSLEGGRAYNEQFF	TGTGCCAGCAGCTTAGAGGGCGGGAGGGCCTACAATGAGCAGTTCTTC
TRBD1	TRBV6-5	TRBJ1-5	many	CASSRDSSSNQPQHF	TGTGCCAGCAGCAGGGACAGTTCGAGCAATCAGCCCCAGCATTTT
-	TRBV20-1	TRBJ2-3	medium-sized	CSAPTRGRGSDTQYF	TGCAGTGCCCCGACTCGGGGTAGGGGAAGCGATACGCAGTATTTT
TRBD2	TRBV3-1	TRBJ2-5	many	CASSPWTSGPGTQYF	TGTGCCAGCAGCCCTTGGACTAGCGGTCCCGGGACCCAGTACTTC